The rows below give T cell receptor beta chains drawn from one sample of a study of blood T cell repertoires in COVID-19. Some clones are missing from TCRdb's copy, which holds only in-frame ones; the method was immunoSEQ multiplex PCR. Of 100,000 to 150,000 clones in the sample, more than 85% were seen once. Input material: peripheral blood. The source is a man aged 55-75 years with COVID-19, enrolled during active disease. Each CDR3 is given with its conserved first and last residue. D genes are given only for firm matches. Not every row has a clone size; where given, it reads once, few, many or a size class.

v_call,d_call,j_call,clone_size,cdr3_nt,cdr3_aa
TRBV5-1,TRBD1,TRBJ1-2,-,TGCGCCAGCAGCAAATTTGACAGGGGTATTAGTGGCTACACCTTC,CASSKFDRGISGYTF
TRBV2,TRBD1,TRBJ2-5,-,TGTGCCAGCAGTGGGACAGGGGGGTCCGGAGAGACCCAGTACTTC,CASSGTGGSGETQYF
TRBV5-1,TRBD1,TRBJ2-3,-,TGCGCCAGCAGCTTGGCTGGACAGGGATCAGATACGCAGTATTTT,CASSLAGQGSDTQYF
TRBV7-3,TRBD1,TRBJ1-1,-,TGTGCCAGCAGCGCCACAGGGGTGGGGAACACTGAAGCTTTCTTT,CASSATGVGNTEAFF
TRBV3-1/TRBV3-2,-,TRBJ2-3,-,TGTGCCAGCAGCCTCGGGGGAGATACGCAGTATTTT,CASSLGGDTQYF
TRBV9,TRBD1,TRBJ1-2,once,TGTGCCAGCAGCGACGCAGGGGGTTATGGCTACACCTTC,CASSDAGGYGYTF
TRBV7-2,-,TRBJ1-2,-,TGTGCCAGCAGCTTAAAGGGGGGGGTTGGCTACACCTTC,CASSLKGGVGYTF
TRBV5-1,TRBD2,TRBJ2-3,once,TGCGCCAGCAGCCCGATCGAGCGGGGGGGCACAGATACGCAGTATTTT,CASSPIERGGTDTQYF
TRBV7-2,-,TRBJ2-7,-,TGTGCCAGCAGCCGTGGGGCAGGTCCGTCCCGTCGGTCCGAGCAGTACTTC,CASSRGAGPSRRSEQYF
TRBV5-1,-,TRBJ1-2,-,TGCGCCAGCAGCAACCGGGACACCCAGTTAGCCTTC,CASSNRDTQLAF
TRBV4-2,-,TRBJ2-5,-,TGTGCCAGCAGCCCACAGACAGGGAGGGAGACCCAGTACTTC,CASSPQTGRETQYF
TRBV9,-,TRBJ2-3,-,TGTGCCGGCAGCCCATTCGAGGGACTTGGGACAGATACGCAGTATTTT,CAGSPFEGLGTDTQYF
TRBV19,TRBD1,TRBJ2-1,few,TGTGCCAGTACCCCGGGACAGGGGAGGAGTAATGAGCAGTTCTTC,CASTPGQGRSNEQFF
TRBV6-5,-,TRBJ2-7,-,TGTGCCAGCAGACCAGCCGCGGGTTACGAGCAGTACTTC,CASRPAAGYEQYF
TRBV4-3,-,TRBJ1-2,few,TGCGCCAGCAGCCAAGAAGACACTGGGCGCTACACCTTC,CASSQEDTGRYTF
TRBV4-2,TRBD1,TRBJ2-7,-,TGTGCCAGCAGCCAAGATCACGGACAGGGGTGGTACGAGCAGTACTTC,CASSQDHGQGWYEQYF
TRBV10-3,TRBD1,TRBJ1-2,-,TGTGCCATCAGTGAGTCGGGACAGGGGGCGCGGGGCTACACCTTC,CAISESGQGARGYTF
TRBV4-1,-,TRBJ1-1,-,TGCGCCAGCCATGATCGCGGAAGACTGAACACTGAAGCTTTCTTT,CASHDRGRLNTEAFF
TRBV5-5,-,TRBJ1-2,-,TGTGCCAGCAGCTCCGGGTTGTATGGCTACACCTTC,CASSSGLYGYTF
TRBV21-1,-,TRBJ1-5,-,TGTGCCAGCACCCCCCGGGAATATAGCAATCAGCCCCAGCATTTT,CASTPREYSNQPQHF
TRBV6-6,TRBD1,TRBJ2-7,-,TGTGCCAGCAGTTACTCCGACAGGGGGTACGAGCAGTACTTC,CASSYSDRGYEQYF
TRBV29-1,TRBD1,TRBJ2-5,-,TGCAGCGTTGAAGGGGACAGGGGGTTGTGGACCCAGTACTTC,CSVEGDRGLWTQYF
TRBV5-1,-,TRBJ1-1,-,TGCGCCAGCAGCTTACAGGCGACGAGCACTGAAGCTTTCTTT,CASSLQATSTEAFF
TRBV28,-,TRBJ2-5,-,TGTGCCAGCAGTCAACAACCCAACCAAGAGACCCAGTACTTC,CASSQQPNQETQYF
TRBV30,-,TRBJ1-1,-,TGTGCCTGGAGTGGGGTGGGGGCACTGAGTACTGAAGCTTTCTTT,CAWSGVGALSTEAFF